Sequencing of this TCR beta chain was carried out in a study of T-cell reconstitution after alpha-beta-depleted transplantation in children. The TCRbeta library was prepared with unique molecular identifiers. TCRdb itself ran the PCR reads through MiXCR, one entry per CDR3 protein. The sample comprises under 300,000 distinct CDR3 sequences, 9.7% of which are singletons, and about 4.9% rests with the top ten. CDR1 and CDR2 from the germline V gene are SNHLY and FYNNEI. The ends were cut back, 8 bases at V and 0 bases at J, with 8 bases in the middle. This CDR3 comprises 12 residues. In this sample, this clonotype turned up a few times.

The sample here was PBMCs from the stem cell graft donor, taken from the stem cell graft. The TCR was taken from a human donor who donated a stem cell graft to a child with SCID. This sequence joins TRBV2 and TRBJ2-7; D ambiguous. This CDR3 reads CASCGSSYEQYF. The CDR3 region has the DNA TGTGCCAGCTGCGGCAGCTCCTACGAGCAGTACTTC.